This T cell receptor beta chain was identified in a study of blood T cell repertoires in COVID-19. Original handling: Nucleated cell counts were estimated from reference gene primer amplification. Sequencing used immunoSEQ multiplex PCR; TCRdb keeps in-frame clones, though not all of them. For V, J and clone size, that table is used; D and trimming come from the DNA. The data contain 85,000 to 120,000 clones, around 75% of them singletons. CDR1 is MDHEN, CDR2 SYDVKM, per germline. V lost 7 bases and J 4 bases, leaving 19 bases between the germline ends. The CDR3 length is 15 residues. The source is a human donor with acute or convalescent COVID-19. The donor label of this sample is uncertain. The chain uses TRBV28 and TRBJ1-2; tentative D call: TRBD1 (5 bases). The sequencing sample was made of peripheral blood. The DNA for the CDR3 is TGTGCCAGCACCGCCTTCGGACACTTACTCTATGGCTACACCTTC. Encoded protein: CASTAFGHLLYGYTF.